This TCR beta chain was recovered during a study of PD-1 blockade in classical Hodgkin lymphoma. Study-wide findings and caveats: Those starting nivolumab under 1 year post-ASCT were excluded. A significant rise in TCR diversity by C4D1 was seen for CD4+ but not CD8+ cells. Baseline TCR diversity was reportedly lower in newly diagnosed patients than in healthy donors. It was reported as lower still in relapsed/refractory patients.

Sequencing was performed with immunoSEQ multiplex PCR; in TCRdb, only in-frame clones are kept and a portion is missing. The sample holds tens of thousands of clones, about 90% seen once. Indicated time point: cycle 4 day 1 (C4D1), after around six weeks of nivolumab. Every patient had relapsed following autologous stem cell transplantation, and cohorts differed in brentuximab vedotin exposure. Complete response, partial response or progressive disease made up the best responses. Comment on this clone: The antigen remains unidentified.

V shed 3 bases, J shed 5 bases, and the junction held 8 bases outside the gene matches. This CDR3 contains 16 residues. CDR1 is SGHRS and CDR2 is YFSETQ in the germline V gene. The specimen was peripheral blood mononuclear cells (PBMCs), collected before the fourth cycle of nivolumab. The genes are TRBV5-1 and TRBJ1-2; 12 bases align to TRBD1. The TCR originated in a human donor with classical Hodgkin lymphoma. The CDR3 sequence: CASSWGQGAFVYGYTF. CDR3 in DNA: TGCGCCAGCAGCTGGGGACAGGGGGCGTTTGTTTATGGCTACACCTTC. Based on the CDR3 plus reference TRBV5-1 and TRBJ1-2, the full variable domain is KAGVTQTPRYLIKTRGQQVTLSCSPISGHRSVSWYQQTPGQGLQFLFEYFSETQRNKGNFPGRFSGRQFSNSRSEMNVSTLELGDSALYLCASSWGQGAFVYGYTFGSGTRLTVV.